This entry lists 29 T cell receptor beta chains sequenced from one sample in a study of T cells in Graves' hyperthyroidism and ophthalmopathy. Template material for amplifying TCR beta CDR3 regions consisted of RNA transcripts. First-round RT-PCR of the TCR CDR3 relied on the HTBI primer set. Each CDR3 protein gets one entry after TCRdb re-called the multiplex PCR reads with MiXCR. The table includes about 640,000 distinct CDR3 sequences, roughly 46% detected once. The material sequenced was peripheral blood or thyroid tissue (not recorded which). The receptor source for this set is an adult man with Graves' disease, either hyperthyroidism or ophthalmopathy (not recorded which).

The chain has TRBV30 and TRBJ1-3; D unresolved. The CDR3 runs to 15 residues. Germline lookup yields CDR1 GTSNPN and CDR2 SVGIG (reference sequence). The V and J ends lost 0 bases and 1 base respectively, with 10 bases between them. CDR3 in amino acids: CAWSVEARSGNTIYF. CDR3 sequence (DNA): TGTGCCTGGAGTGTAGAGGCACGTTCTGGAAACACCATATATTTT.

The gene calls are TRBV6-5 and TRBJ1-5; 9 bases align to TRBD1. V lost 5 bases, J lost 4 bases, and 6 bases stayed unmatched. This CDR3 comprises 15 residues. Germline values: CDR1 MNHEY, CDR2 SVGAGI. The CDR3 nucleotides are TGTGCCAGCAGTGAAAACAGGGGGCCGAATCAGCCCCAGCATTTT. It is translated as CASSENRGPNQPQHF.

The chain employs TRBV20-1 and TRBJ2-5, with 9 nucleotides matching TRBD1. The trim removed 6 bases at V and 4 bases at J, leaving 6 bases unmatched. Germline V gene sequence: CDR1 DFQATT, CDR2 SNEGSKA (reference sequence). CDR3 length equals 13 residues. In nucleotides, the CDR3 is TGCAGTGCGGGACAGGGCCCGGGAGAGACCCAGTACTTC. It yields the protein CSAGQGPGETQYF.

The chain recombines TRBV11-1 with TRBJ2-5; 16 bases agree with TRBD2. V gave up 4 bases and J gave up 3 bases; unmatched junction bases: 11. Germline V gives CDR1 SGHAT, CDR2 FQDESV (reference sequence). The CDR3 has 19 amino acids. The chain's CDR3 is CASSSYGTSGRVLEETQYF. Here the CDR3 DNA reads TGTGCCAGCAGCTCATACGGGACTAGCGGGAGGGTGTTGGAAGAGACCCAGTACTTC.

The chain recombines TRBV12-3 or TRBV12-4 with TRBJ1-1, with TRBD1 as a possible D gene (5 bases). CDR3 length equals 14 residues. Trimming removed 5 bases from V and 4 bases from J, with 14 bases in between. The DNA of the CDR3 is TGTGCCAGCAGTGCTATGGGGGTGGTCACTGAAGCTTTCTTT. It codes for CASSAMGVVTEAFF.

The gene calls are TRBV11-2 and TRBJ2-7, with D possibly being TRBD1 or TRBD2 (5 bases each). CDR1 SGHAT and CDR2 FQNNGV come from the germline V gene. This CDR3 has 14 amino acids. The V end lost 6 bases, the J end lost 4 bases, and 16 bases lay between the germline ends. The CDR3 sequence is CASRRGQGFYEQYF. In DNA, the CDR3 is TGTGCCAGCAGGAGAGGGCAGGGCTTTTACGAGCAGTACTTC.

This clonotype was detected only a few times. J is TRBJ1-4 and V is TRBV5-1, with D hard to call. Germline loops: CDR1 SGHRS, CDR2 YFSETQ. The CDR3 contains 15 residues. V dropped 2 bases and J dropped 8 bases, with 16 bases sitting between them. Here the CDR3 reads CASSFAGLEREKLFF. CDR3 in DNA: TGCGCCAGCAGCTTCGCGGGATTAGAACGAGAAAAACTGTTTTTT.

Ten or more counts support this clonotype. The chain couples TRBV9 to TRBJ2-7, with a tentative D call TRBD1 (6 bases). In germline, CDR1 is SGDLS, CDR2 YYNGEE. The CDR3 consists of 14 residues. Trimming took off 2 bases at V and 4 bases at J, with 13 bases between the two ends. CDR3 amino acids: CASSVTQGPYEQYF. DNA of the CDR3: TGTGCCAGCAGCGTCACACAGGGACCTTACGAGCAGTACTTC.

This clonotype was recorded many times. Its ends do not fully match the called genes, so a read error is possible. The chain joins TRBV7-9 to TRBJ1-4, with D perhaps TRBD1 (5 bases). This CDR3 region has 14 residues. Looked up from germline, CDR1 is SEHNR and CDR2 is FQNEAQ (reference sequence). The CDR3 here is CASSQGVANEKLFF. For the CDR3, the DNA is TGCGCCAGCAGCCAAGGGGTGGCTAATGAAAAACTGTTTTTT.

The chain carries TRBV18 and TRBJ1-2, with D uncertain. CDR1 is KGHSH and CDR2 is LQKENI in the germline V gene. V shed 5 bases and J shed 4 bases, with 14 bases lying between them. The CDR3 consists of 14 residues. The CDR3 nucleotides are TGTGCCAGCTCAGCAGTCGAGGAGACCTATGGCTACACCTTC. This encodes CASSAVEETYGYTF.

Comment on this clonotype: Here the CDR3 omits its conserved ending phenylalanine or tryptophan, so a read error is the likely source. No DNA is shown, since the ends of the CDR3 on it are uncertain; the CDR3 is the one TCRdb lists. The chain recombines TRBV9 with TRBJ1-4; the table's D call TRBD1 went unverified against the DNA. CDR1 and CDR2 (germline): SGDLS, YYNGEE. The CDR3 sequence runs 12 residues, both termini included. The CDR3 sequence: CASSVTGSRFAY.

This clonotype was found a few times. CDR3: CASSSTGARHEQYF. The CDR3 DNA reads TGCGCCAGCAGCTCTACAGGGGCGCGCCACGAGCAGTACTTC. The chain joins TRBV5-1 to TRBJ2-7, with 7 bases fitting TRBD1. CDR3 size: 14 residues. In germline, CDR1 is SGHRS, CDR2 YFSETQ. J lost 5 bases, V lost 3 bases, and 8 bases had no gene match.

J is TRBJ1-4 and V is TRBV20-1, with 8 bases matching TRBD1. CDR3 length: 11 residues. The germline V gene has CDR1 DFQATT and CDR2 SNEGSKA (reference sequence). CDR3: CKGTGGEKLFF. CDR3 bases: TGCAAGGGGACAGGAGGGGAAAAACTGTTTTTT.

The chain has TRBV20-1 and TRBJ1-1, with 8 bases identical to TRBD1. The length of the CDR3 is 14 residues. Germline lookup yields CDR1 DFQATT and CDR2 SNEGSKA (reference sequence). The ends lost 0 bases at V and 4 bases at J; junction bases unmatched: 4. The CDR3 reads CSAREQGGGTEAFF. The CDR3 DNA reads as TGCAGTGCTAGAGAACAGGGGGGAGGCACTGAAGCTTTCTTT.

The chain joins TRBV25-1 to TRBJ2-7; 10 bases match TRBD1. CDR3 length: 14 residues. Germline V gene data show CDR1 as MGHDK and CDR2 as SYGVNS. V lost 3 bases, J lost 7 bases, and 6 bases stayed unmatched. Here the CDR3 DNA reads TGTGCCAGCAGTGACGACAGGGGGCGGCAAGAGCAGTACTTC. It translates to CASSDDRGRQEQYF.

The CDR3 DNA reads as TGTGCCAGCAGAACAGAAACAGGGGAAAAACTGTTTTTT. It yields the protein CASRTETGEKLFF. This rearrangement joins TRBV7-3 to TRBJ1-4, with D maybe TRBD1 (6 bases). V lost 6 bases, J lost 8 bases, and 13 bases lay in between. The CDR3 sequence is 13 residues long. Germline V gene data show CDR1 as SGHTA and CDR2 as FQGTGA.

This chain joins TRBV25-1 and TRBJ1-2, with TRBD1 matching over 10 bases. The CDR3 totals 16 residues. Trimming removed 1 base from V and 2 bases from J; junction bases left unmatched: 4. CDR1 and CDR2 (germline): MGHDK, SYGVNS. CDR3 sequence: CASSEFGTGANYGYTF. CDR3 DNA: TGTGCCAGCAGTGAATTTGGGACAGGGGCCAACTATGGCTACACCTTC.

The rearrangement joins TRBV25-1 to TRBJ1-1, with D perhaps TRBD1 (6 bases). Germline V gives CDR1 MGHDK, CDR2 SYGVNS. CDR3 size: 16 residues. V was pared by 4 bases and J by 2 bases, with 17 bases between. In nucleotides, the CDR3 is TGTGCCAGCAGTGCCCGTCGCGGACAGACCAACACTGAAGCTTTCTTT. This codes for CASSARRGQTNTEAFF. Complete variable domain (other parts from reference TRBV25-1 and TRBJ1-1): EADIYQTPRYLVIGTGKKITLECSQTMGHDKMYWYQQDPGMELHLIHYSYGVNSTEKGDLSSESTVSRIRTEHFPLTLESARPSHTSQYLCASSARRGQTNTEAFFGQGTRLTVV.

This clonotype was picked up many times. The gene calls are TRBV6-5 and TRBJ1-5, with D perhaps matching TRBD1 (5 bases). CDR3 length: 11 amino acids. Germline CDR1 reads MNHEY; CDR2 reads SVGAGI. V was clipped by 7 bases and J by 8 bases, with 9 bases between them. The CDR3 spells CASTEGEPQHF. The CDR3 bases are TGTGCCAGCACCGAAGGGGAGCCCCAGCATTTT.

This clonotype has only a few counts. The chain carries TRBV5-1 and TRBJ1-2; 7 bases agree with TRBD1. Germline V gene data show CDR1 as SGHRS and CDR2 as YFSETQ. The trim removed 4 bases at V and 5 bases at J, leaving 8 bases unmatched. The CDR3 is 14 amino acids. CDR3 nucleotide sequence: TGCGCCAGCAGCGAATCGACAGGGTCATATGGCTACACCTTC. It codes for CASSESTGSYGYTF.

There are many counts of this clonotype. This chain connects TRBV7-2 to TRBJ2-5; D call uncertain. The CDR3 spans 13 residues. The germline CDR1 and CDR2 sequences are SGHTA and FQGNSA. V was shortened by 1 base and J by 3 bases, with 6 bases between the two germline ends. The CDR3, as DNA: TGTGCCAGCAGCTTAGGGATTAAAGAGACCCAGTACTTC. It specifies CASSLGIKETQYF.

Ten or more counts support this clonotype. The V and J genes are TRBV2 and TRBJ1-5; tentative D call: TRBD1 (6 bases). The germline V and J ends were trimmed by 5 bases and 11 bases, with 16 bases remaining between them. The CDR3 sequence is 13 residues long. The germline gives CDR1 SNHLY, CDR2 FYNNEI. CDR3 loop: CASSYAYRASQHF. The CDR3 DNA follows: TGTGCCAGCAGTTACGCCTACAGGGCGTCCCAGCATTTT.

This clonotype was seen once. A much larger clone sits a single nucleotide away, making a read error possible. The chain is built from TRBV29-1 and TRBJ1-1; D is possibly TRBD1 (6 bases). CDR3 size: 13 residues. Germline V lookup: CDR1 SQVTM, CDR2 ANQGSEA. This CDR3 is CSAQQGRSTEASF. In DNA, the CDR3 is TGCAGCGCCCAACAGGGTCGGAGCACTGAAGCTTCCTTT.

V usage is TRBV5-1 and J usage is TRBJ2-7; a possible D gene is TRBD2 (6 bases). The germline V gene encodes CDR1 SGHRS and CDR2 YFSETQ. V gave up 3 bases and J gave up 9 bases, with 7 bases separating them. The CDR3 loop spans 10 amino acids. The CDR3 DNA reads TGCGCCAGCAGCTCGCGGGGGCAGTACTTC. Amino acid sequence: CASSSRGQYF.

Comments on this clonotype: The junction and the germline gene differ at one end; a read error may be behind it. The gene calls are TRBV25-1 and TRBJ1-2, with D tentatively TRBD1 (5 bases). Per germline, CDR1 MGHDK and CDR2 SYGVNS. The CDR3 runs to 12 residues. The CDR3 sequence: CAISGGASGYTF. The CDR3 region has the DNA TGTGCCATCAGTGGCGGGGCGTCGGGCTACACCTTC.

This clonotype has a count of ten or more. The chain couples TRBV29-1 to TRBJ1-1; D is unclear. The V gene's germline CDR1 is SQVTM and CDR2 ANQGSEA. The CDR3 totals 13 residues. Trimming cost V 6 bases and J 0 bases, with 11 bases left between them. Here the CDR3 DNA reads TGCAGCGTCCAAGCGCCGGTGAACACTGAAGCTTTCTTT. It translates to CSVQAPVNTEAFF.

A note on this clonotype: A much larger clone lies one base from this, so it may be a read error. V is TRBV7-9 and J is TRBJ2-7; D is unresolved. The CDR3 is made up of 15 amino acids. Germline lookup yields CDR1 SEHNR and CDR2 FQNEAQ (reference sequence). Trimming removed 6 bases at V and 1 base at J, with 16 bases between. The CDR3: CASSPRTNGSYEQYF. The CDR3 DNA follows: TGTGCCAGCAGTCCTAGAACTAACGGGTCCTACGAGCAGTACTTC.

The chain recombines TRBV7-9 with TRBJ2-7, with TRBD2 identical over 9 bases. Germline V gene lookup returns CDR1 SEHNR and CDR2 FQNEAQ (reference sequence). The CDR3 runs 21 residues. Trimming removed 3 bases from V and 5 bases from J; junction bases left unmatched: 26. The CDR3 coding sequence is TGTGCCAGCAGCTTCAGGGTCACCGGAGGCGGGAGGGCCTTCTCTTGGGACGAGCAGTACTTC. Its translation is CASSFRVTGGGRAFSWDEQYF.

The J gene is TRBJ1-1, the V gene TRBV5-1; the D is unclear. V was shortened by 0 bases and J by 0 bases, with 12 bases between the two germline ends. The CDR3 consists of 16 residues. Per germline, CDR1 SGHRS and CDR2 YFSETQ. CDR3 amino acids: CASSLGPTEVNTEAFF. The CDR3 DNA sequence: TGCGCCAGCAGCTTGGGCCCTACGGAAGTGAACACTGAAGCTTTCTTT.